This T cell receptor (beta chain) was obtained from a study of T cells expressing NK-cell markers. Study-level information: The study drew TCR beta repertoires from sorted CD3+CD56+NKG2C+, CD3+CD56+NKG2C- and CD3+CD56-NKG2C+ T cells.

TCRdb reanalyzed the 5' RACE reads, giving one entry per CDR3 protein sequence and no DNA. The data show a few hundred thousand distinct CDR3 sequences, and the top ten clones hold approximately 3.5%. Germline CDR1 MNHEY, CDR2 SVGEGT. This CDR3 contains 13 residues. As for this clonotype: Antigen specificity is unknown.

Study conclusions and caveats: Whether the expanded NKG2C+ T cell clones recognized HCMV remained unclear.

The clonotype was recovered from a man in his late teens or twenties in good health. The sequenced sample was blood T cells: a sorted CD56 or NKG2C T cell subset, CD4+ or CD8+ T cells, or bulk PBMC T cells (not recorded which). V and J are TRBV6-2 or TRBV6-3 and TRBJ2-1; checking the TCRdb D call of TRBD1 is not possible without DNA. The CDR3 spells CASSFTGLDEQFF.